The 23 T cell receptor beta chains below were found in one sample sequenced in a study of Ad26.COV2.S vaccination and SARS-CoV-2 variants. Described treatment: roughly 19 received Ad26.COV2.S at low or high dose, single or two shots; five or six received placebo; per-sample allocation not given. At day 63 after the first vaccine or placebo injection, samples were drawn. Repertoires were generated with immunoSEQ multiplex PCR, while TCRdb's copy carries only in-frame clones and drops some. Of around 240,000 clones in the sample, more than 75% were seen once. Sequences were derived from peripheral blood, sampled in a trial of Ad26.COV2.S vaccine versus placebo. The receptors originated from a person between 18 and 59 years old who received the Ad26.COV2.S COVID-19 vaccine or a placebo.

The sample holds a few counts of this clone. The chain joins TRBV6-5 to TRBJ2-7, with D unclear. The V end lost 6 bases, the J end lost 3 bases, and 6 bases lay between the germline ends. From germline, CDR1 is MNHEY and CDR2 SVGAGI. There are 11 residues in the CDR3. As DNA, the CDR3 is TGTGCCAGCAGGTCAGACTACGAGCAGTACTTC. Translation: CASRSDYEQYF.

This clone has just one count. This chain uses TRBV7-9 with TRBJ2-2; a weak D match, TRBD2 (6 bases). The CDR3 sequence is 18 residues long. V lost 5 bases, J lost 7 bases, and 26 bases lay in between. Per germline, CDR1 SEHNR and CDR2 FQNEAQ (reference sequence). The CDR3 region is CASSPEVEQGGLYGELFF. The CDR3 DNA is TGTGCCAGCAGCCCAGAGGTGGAGCAGGGAGGACTTTACGGGGAGCTGTTTTTT.

The chain employs TRBV6-5 and TRBJ2-3; 9 nucleotides match TRBD2. The CDR3 totals 14 residues. The ends lost 9 bases at V and 2 bases at J; junction bases unmatched: 6. CDR1 is MNHEY, CDR2 SVGAGI, per germline. The CDR3 DNA is TGTGCCAGTAGGTCTAGCGGGGCCACAGATACGCAGTATTTT. This codes for CASRSSGATDTQYF.

The gene calls are TRBV6-1 and TRBJ2-7, with TRBD2 matching over 7 bases. CDR1 MNHNS and CDR2 SASEGT come from the germline V gene. V dropped 1 base and J dropped 3; count of bases not matched to a gene: 6. The CDR3 length is 15 residues. The CDR3 DNA is TGTGCCAGCAGTGAAGGGCTAGCGGAACACTACGAGCAGTACTTC. The encoded protein is CASSEGLAEHYEQYF.

This clone was seen a few times. This rearrangement joins TRBV6-6 to TRBJ1-6; maybe TRBD1 (5 bases). CDR1 and CDR2 (germline): MNHNY, SVGAGI (reference sequence). V was pared by 6 bases and J by 6 bases, with 12 bases between. The CDR3 spans 14 residues. Here the CDR3 reads CASSTGPFNSPLHF. The CDR3 nucleotides read TGTGCCAGCAGCACGGGACCGTTTAATTCACCCCTCCACTTT.

The chain is built from TRBV4-3 and TRBJ2-1; TRBD2 matches 7 bases. In germline, CDR1 is LGHNA, CDR2 YSLEER. V shed 4 bases and J 7 bases; nucleotides not matched to a gene: 7. The CDR3 length is 14 residues. DNA for the CDR3: TGCGCCAGCAGCCGTGGGCTAGCGGTTAATGAGCAGTTCTTC. Translated: CASSRGLAVNEQFF.

V usage is TRBV5-1 and J usage is TRBJ2-3, with a weak D call TRBD2 (5 bases). Trimming took 0 bases from V and 2 from J, leaving 10 bases between them. The CDR3 has 15 residues. Germline V gene data show CDR1 as SGHRS and CDR2 as YFSETQ. The CDR3 reads CASSLEAAPTDTQYF. The CDR3 coding sequence is TGCGCCAGCAGCTTGGAAGCGGCACCCACAGATACGCAGTATTTT.

The V call is TRBV7-2, the J call TRBJ2-1; 10 bases are a match to TRBD1. Trimming at V came to 1 base and at J to 5 bases, leaving 8 bases not matched to a gene. From germline, CDR1 is SGHTA and CDR2 FQGNSA. The CDR3 contains 17 residues. DNA for the CDR3: TGTGCCAGCAGCTTAGGGGTTACCGGGACAGGGGACAATGAGCAGTTCTTC. It yields the protein CASSLGVTGTGDNEQFF.

This chain connects TRBV27 to TRBJ2-7; maybe TRBD1 (6 bases). Germline loops: CDR1 MNHEY, CDR2 SMNVEV (reference sequence). V lost 3 bases and J 4 bases, leaving 10 bases between the germline ends. The CDR3 is 13 amino acids. The CDR3 here is CASSLAGEYEQYF. DNA of the CDR3: TGTGCCAGCAGTTTGGCAGGGGAGTACGAGCAGTACTTC.

The V gene is TRBV9, the J gene TRBJ2-3; D call uncertain. Trimming left V 2 bases short and J 2 bases short, with 6 bases between. CDR1 SGDLS and CDR2 YYNGEE come from the germline V gene. This CDR3 is built from 13 residues. This chain's CDR3 is CASSVSDTDTQYF. In DNA, the CDR3 is TGTGCCAGCAGCGTCTCAGACACAGATACGCAGTATTTT.

This chain joins TRBV9 and TRBJ1-3; D ambiguous. The CDR3 extends over 17 amino acids. Germline CDR1 reads SGDLS; CDR2 reads YYNGEE. The germline V and J ends were trimmed by 2 bases and 0 bases, with 15 bases remaining between them. CDR3 nucleotides: TGTGCCAGCAGCGTCCAAAACACATGGGGCTCTGGAAACACCATATATTTT. Protein: CASSVQNTWGSGNTIYF.

The table lists this clone with a count of one. J is TRBJ1-6 and V is TRBV27, with D tentatively TRBD1 (5 bases). This CDR3 is 17 amino acids long. Germline CDR1 MNHEY, CDR2 SMNVEV (reference sequence). V lost 3 bases, J lost 0 bases, and 12 bases lay in between. The CDR3 region is CASSLFGQSSYNSPLHF. CDR3 DNA: TGTGCCAGCAGTTTGTTCGGACAAAGCTCCTATAATTCACCCCTCCACTTT.

CDR3 region: CSVAGQGFPTEAFF. CDR3 nucleotide sequence: TGCAGCGTTGCAGGCCAGGGTTTTCCCACTGAAGCTTTCTTT. The rearrangement joins TRBV29-1 to TRBJ1-1; a weak D match, TRBD1 (5 bases). Between the trimmed V and J ends, which lost 4 bases and 4 bases, there was a span of 16 bases. The length of the CDR3 is 14 residues. Germline V CDR1 and CDR2: SQVTM, ANQGSEA.

This chain links TRBV12-3 or TRBV12-4 with TRBJ2-7, with D tentatively TRBD1 (5 bases). This CDR3 is 13 amino acids long. V was clipped by 6 bases and J by 0 bases, with 9 bases between them. The CDR3 DNA reads TGTGCCAGCAGCTCAGGGATCTCCTACGAGCAGTACTTC. Its translation: CASSSGISYEQYF.

The chain carries TRBV12-3 or TRBV12-4 and TRBJ1-5, with unresolved D. The CDR3 covers 13 residues. V was trimmed by 3 bases and J by 6 bases, leaving 9 bases between them. The CDR3 bases are TGTGCCAGCAGTTTTGGGTCGGGTCAGCCCCAGCATTTT. It yields the protein CASSFGSGQPQHF.

The chain carries TRBV7-6 and TRBJ1-5, with a weak D call TRBD1 (5 bases). Trimming cost V 4 bases and J 3 bases, with 16 bases left between them. The CDR3 totals 16 residues. Germline loops: CDR1 SGHVS, CDR2 FNYEAQ. The CDR3 is CASSSRQGRNNQPQHF. DNA of the CDR3: TGTGCCAGCAGCTCCCGTCAGGGAAGGAACAATCAGCCCCAGCATTTT.

DNA for the CDR3: TGTGCCAGCAGCCGGGGCCTAGCGGGGCCCACAGATACGCAGTATTTT. This codes for CASSRGLAGPTDTQYF. The genes are TRBV7-2 and TRBJ2-3, with 9 bases fitting TRBD2. This CDR3 has 16 amino acids. Losses at the gene ends were 5 bases for V and 2 bases for J; bases not matched to a gene: 8. CDR1 is SGHTA and CDR2 is FQGNSA in the germline V gene.

This chain connects TRBV14 to TRBJ2-7; the D is unclear. V lost 3 bases, J lost 0 bases, and 6 bases lay in between. This CDR3 comprises 13 residues. Germline V gene sequence: CDR1 SGHDN, CDR2 FVKESK. Here the CDR3 reads CASSHAGSYEQYF. The DNA of the CDR3 is TGTGCCAGCAGCCATGCAGGCTCCTACGAGCAGTACTTC.

This chain joins TRBV5-1 and TRBJ2-7; unclear D gene. Germline V CDR1 and CDR2: SGHRS, YFSETQ. CDR3 length: 14 amino acids. The V end was cut by 1 base, the J end by 7 bases, with 15 bases between. CDR3 DNA sequence: TGCGCCAGCAGCTTGTACCCAGGAGTGAGAGAGCAGTACTTC. This gives the protein CASSLYPGVREQYF.

The chain joins TRBV7-9 to TRBJ2-5; 9 bases fit TRBD1. The CDR3 has 16 residues. Germline V lookup: CDR1 SEHNR, CDR2 FQNEAQ (reference sequence). Trimming removed 3 bases from V and 5 bases from J; junction bases left unmatched: 10. CDR3 in DNA: TGTGCCAGCAGCTTCCAGTTGACAGGGGGTAAGGAGACCCAGTACTTC. This sequence encodes CASSFQLTGGKETQYF.

This clone was seen only a few times. V usage is TRBV7-8 and J usage is TRBJ1-6, with D unclear. Deletions cut 6 bases from V and 5 bases from J, with 11 bases between. The CDR3 length is 14 residues. Germline V lookup: CDR1 SGHVS, CDR2 FQNEAQ. This chain's CDR3 is CASRGLIDNSPLHF. The CDR3, as DNA: TGTGCCAGCAGGGGGTTGATCGATAATTCACCCCTCCACTTT.

V and J are TRBV6-2 or TRBV6-3 and TRBJ1-5; 7 nucleotides line up with TRBD1. The CDR3 sequence is 18 residues long. V lost 4 bases and J lost 1; bases outside the gene matches: 13. Germline CDR1 and CDR2: MNHEY and SVGEGT. The DNA for the CDR3 is TGTGCCAGCAGTTCCGTATGGGCAGGGGGATGGAGCAATCAGCCCCAGCATTTT. It is translated as CASSSVWAGGWSNQPQHF.

This clone was observed once. This chain connects TRBV19 to TRBJ1-5; D is perhaps TRBD1 (6 bases). The CDR3 totals 18 residues. Trimming left V 10 bases short and J 2 bases short, with 27 bases between. Germline V lookup: CDR1 LNHDA, CDR2 SQIVND (reference sequence). The DNA of the CDR3 is TGTGCCACCCTAAATCCCCTGGGACACACTACGGGCAATCAGCCCCAGCATTTT. This codes for CATLNPLGHTTGNQPQHF.